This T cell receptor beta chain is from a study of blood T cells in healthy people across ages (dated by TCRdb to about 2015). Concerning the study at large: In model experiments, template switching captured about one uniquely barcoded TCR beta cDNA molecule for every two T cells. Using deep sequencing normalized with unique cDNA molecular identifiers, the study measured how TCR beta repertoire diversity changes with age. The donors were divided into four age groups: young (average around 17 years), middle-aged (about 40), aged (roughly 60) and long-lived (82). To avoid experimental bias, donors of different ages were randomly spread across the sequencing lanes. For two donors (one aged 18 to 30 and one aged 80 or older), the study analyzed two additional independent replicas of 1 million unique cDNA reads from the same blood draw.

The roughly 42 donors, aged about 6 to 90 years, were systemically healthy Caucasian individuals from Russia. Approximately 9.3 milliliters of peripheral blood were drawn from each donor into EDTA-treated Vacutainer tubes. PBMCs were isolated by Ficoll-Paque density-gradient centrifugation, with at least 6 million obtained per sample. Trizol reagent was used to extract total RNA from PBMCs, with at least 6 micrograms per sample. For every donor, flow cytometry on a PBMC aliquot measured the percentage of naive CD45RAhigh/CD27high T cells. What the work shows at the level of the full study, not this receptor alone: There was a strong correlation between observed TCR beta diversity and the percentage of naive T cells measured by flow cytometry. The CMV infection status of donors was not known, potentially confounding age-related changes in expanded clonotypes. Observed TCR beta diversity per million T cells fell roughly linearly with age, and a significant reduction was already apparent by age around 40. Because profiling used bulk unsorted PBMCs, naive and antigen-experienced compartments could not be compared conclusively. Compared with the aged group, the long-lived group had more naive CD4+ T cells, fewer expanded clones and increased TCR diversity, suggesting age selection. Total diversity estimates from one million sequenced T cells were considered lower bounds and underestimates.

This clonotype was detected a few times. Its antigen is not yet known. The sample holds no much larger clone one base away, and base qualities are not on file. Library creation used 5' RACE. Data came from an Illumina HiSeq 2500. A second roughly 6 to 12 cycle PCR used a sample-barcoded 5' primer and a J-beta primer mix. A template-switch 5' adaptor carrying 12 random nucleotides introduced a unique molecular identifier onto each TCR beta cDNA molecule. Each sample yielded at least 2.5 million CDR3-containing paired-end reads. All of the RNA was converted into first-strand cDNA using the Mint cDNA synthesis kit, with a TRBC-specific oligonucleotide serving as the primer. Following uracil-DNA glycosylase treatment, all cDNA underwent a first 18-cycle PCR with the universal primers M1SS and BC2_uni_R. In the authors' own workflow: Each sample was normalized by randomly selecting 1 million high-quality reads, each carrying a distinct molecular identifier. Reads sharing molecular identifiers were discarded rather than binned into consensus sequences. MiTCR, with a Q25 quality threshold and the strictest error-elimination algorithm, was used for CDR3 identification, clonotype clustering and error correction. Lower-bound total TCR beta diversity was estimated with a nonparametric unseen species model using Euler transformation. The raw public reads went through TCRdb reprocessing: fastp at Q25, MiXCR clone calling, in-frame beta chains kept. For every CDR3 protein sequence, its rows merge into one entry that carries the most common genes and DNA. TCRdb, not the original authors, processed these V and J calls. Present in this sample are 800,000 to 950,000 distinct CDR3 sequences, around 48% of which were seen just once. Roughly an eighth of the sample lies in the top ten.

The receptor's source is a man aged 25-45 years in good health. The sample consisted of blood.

The nucleotide sequence reads as follows: TGCAGTGCTAGGGGAACGGGACAGACGAATTCACCCCTCCACTTT. It is translated as CSARGTGQTNSPLHF. The rearranged segments are TRBV20-1 and TRBJ1-6; TRBD1 aligns with 7 central bases. From the cysteine up to the phenylalanine, the CDR3 has a length of 15 residues. The CDR3 DNA has 45 bases and is translated from base 1. Trimming takes 3 bases off V and 7 bases off J; junction bases not matched to a gene: 9. CDR1 and CDR2 are read off the germline V gene (reference sequence) as DFQATT and SNEGSKA.